Presented here are 21 T cell receptor beta chains from one specimen sequenced in a study of regulatory T cells in long-lasting Graves disease. The time point is: newly diagnosed GD, antithyroid drugs for less than 3 months. PBMCs were the source of the RNA used for TCR sequencing. Researchers made TCR beta libraries by using iRepertoire HTBI primers and running Arm-PCR on CDR3 regions. TCRdb reprocessed the multiplex PCR reads via MiXCR and lists one record per CDR3 protein. The repertoire holds around 420,000 distinct CDR3 sequences, with approximately 15% as singletons. This sample also appeared in a second study, on T cells in Graves' hyperthyroidism and ophthalmopathy.

The source was peripheral blood mononuclear cells (PBMCs), collected at new diagnosis, from a patient treated with antithyroid drugs. Source of these receptors: a woman aged 40 to 50 with Graves disease.

This clonotype was seen many times. The V call is TRBV12-3 or TRBV12-4, the J call TRBJ2-1, with 12 nucleotides matching TRBD2. Trimming at V came to 3 bases and at J to 9 bases, leaving 6 bases not matched to a gene. This CDR3 comprises 15 residues. CDR3 sequence (DNA): TGTGCCAGCAGTTTTCGTGGACTAGCGGGATTTGAGCAGTTCTTC. This translates into CASSFRGLAGFEQFF.

This clonotype was counted many times. The chain links TRBV11-3 to TRBJ2-7, with 7 bases matching TRBD2. The CDR3 is 13 amino acids. Germline V gene data show CDR1 as SGHNT and CDR2 as YENEEA. The V segment lost 8 bases and the J segment 3 bases; nucleotides outside the gene matches: 7. CDR3 bases: TGTGCCAGCGGCGGGGAGGGCCTCTACGAGCAGTACTTC. Translation: CASGGEGLYEQYF.

The V and J genes are TRBV28 and TRBJ1-5; 7 bases are a match to TRBD1. J was trimmed by 6 bases and V by 7 bases; bases with no gene match: 9. CDR1 MDHEN and CDR2 SYDVKM come from the germline V gene. The CDR3 length is 14 residues. DNA of the CDR3: TGTGCCAGCAAACCAACAGGGGAGGTTCAGCCCCAGCATTTT. It encodes CASKPTGEVQPQHF.

The rearrangement joins TRBV28 to TRBJ2-1; the match to TRBD1 covers 10 bases. This CDR3 has 15 amino acids. The ends lost 6 bases at V and 6 bases at J; junction bases unmatched: 8. CDR1 and CDR2 (germline): MDHEN, SYDVKM. The DNA for the CDR3 is TGTGCCAGCAGAGACCGGGACAGGGGCCCCAATGAGCAGTTCTTC. It is translated as CASRDRDRGPNEQFF.

This clonotype occurred many times. The chain joins TRBV24-1 to TRBJ2-3, with 7 bases identical to TRBD1. V shed 7 bases and J 0 bases; nucleotides not matched to a gene: 3. The CDR3 is 14 residues long. CDR1 and CDR2 from the germline V gene are KGHDR and SFDVKD. Here the CDR3 DNA reads TGTGCCACCAGGAACAGGGGTAGCACAGATACGCAGTATTTT. This gives the protein CATRNRGSTDTQYF.

This clonotype came up many times. This chain uses TRBV7-2 with TRBJ2-3; 12 bases match TRBD2. The CDR3 has 17 amino acids. CDR1 is SGHTA and CDR2 is FQGNSA in the germline V gene. The trim removed 4 bases at V and 1 base at J, leaving 6 bases unmatched. Here the CDR3 reads CASSWTSGKVGTDTQYF. The CDR3 nucleotides are TGTGCCAGCAGCTGGACTAGCGGGAAGGTGGGCACAGATACGCAGTATTTT.

There are many counts of this clonotype. This sequence joins TRBV28 and TRBJ2-1; D not certain. The CDR3 covers 15 residues. Trimming cost V 4 bases and J 3 bases, with 13 bases left between them. Germline CDR1 and CDR2: MDHEN and SYDVKM. CDR3 region: CASSSFRSIYNEQFF. The CDR3 DNA reads as TGTGCCAGCAGTTCGTTCCGATCCATCTACAATGAGCAGTTCTTC.

This clonotype was detected many times. The chain uses TRBV27 and TRBJ2-3; D ambiguous. The CDR3 is made up of 18 amino acids. From germline, CDR1 is MNHEY and CDR2 SMNVEV (reference sequence). V lost 1 base and J 1 base, leaving 18 bases between the germline ends. The CDR3 spells CASSLLSEWGRGTDTQYF. The CDR3 nucleotides are TGTGCCAGCAGTTTATTGTCGGAGTGGGGTCGTGGCACAGATACGCAGTATTTT.

This clonotype was recorded many times. The chain is built from TRBV2 and TRBJ2-1; 7 bases map to TRBD2. V gave up 4 bases and J gave up 8 bases; unmatched junction bases: 14. CDR1 is SNHLY, CDR2 FYNNEI, per germline. This CDR3 region has 16 residues. Here the CDR3 reads CASSVLAGVANDEQFF. The CDR3 bases are TGTGCCAGCAGTGTCCTTGCGGGAGTAGCTAACGATGAGCAGTTCTTC.

V usage is TRBV4-1 and J usage is TRBJ2-3, with a tentative D call TRBD1 (6 bases). The CDR3 length is 12 residues. V gave up 0 bases and J gave up 12 bases, with 10 bases separating them. Germline CDR1 MGHRA, CDR2 YSYEKL. Here the CDR3 DNA reads TGCGCCAGCAGCCAAGATGGGGGCTCACAGTATTTT. Translated: CASSQDGGSQYF.

In the case of this clonotype: This may come from a read error, since a much larger clone is one base off. Lacking the conserved final phenylalanine or tryptophan, this CDR3 likely reflects a read error. The chain recombines TRBV6-1 with TRBJ2-1; the match to TRBD2 covers 14 bases. Trimming took 6 bases from V and 0 from J; bases not matched to a gene: 13. The CDR3 is 20 amino acids. Looked up from germline, CDR1 is MNHNS and CDR2 is SASEGT. CDR3 in DNA: TGTGCCAGCAGGGGCGTAGGACTAGCGGGAGGCCATAGCTCCTACAATGAGCAGTTCCTC. Its protein is CASRGVGLAGGHSSYNEQFL.

This clonotype was recorded a few times. The chain recombines TRBV10-3 with TRBJ2-7; D possibly corresponds to TRBD1 (5 bases). Germline V gene data show CDR1 as ENHRY and CDR2 as SYGVKD. Trimming removed 10 bases from V and 4 bases from J, with 14 bases in between. This CDR3 has 12 residues. Here the CDR3 reads CATIGQEYEQYF. DNA for the CDR3: TGTGCCACTATAGGACAAGAGTACGAGCAGTACTTC.

The sample holds many counts of this clonotype. The rearrangement uses TRBV28 and TRBJ2-3, with TRBD1 matching 9 bases. Unmatched junction bases numbered 9, after V lost 3 bases and J lost 5 bases. The CDR3 spans 16 residues. CDR1 and CDR2 (germline): MDHEN, SYDVKM. The CDR3 region has the DNA TGTGCCAGCAGTTTCTTCGGGACAGGGAGATTAGATACGCAGTATTTT. Residues: CASSFFGTGRLDTQYF. Variable domain in full (rest from reference TRBV28 and TRBJ2-3): DVKVTQSSRYLVKRTGEKVFLECVQDMDHENMFWYRQDPGLGLRLIYFSYDVKMKEKGDIPEGYSVSREKKERFSLILESASTNQTSMYLCASSFFGTGRLDTQYFGPGTRLTVL.

This clonotype appeared a few times. The genes are TRBV30 and TRBJ2-3, with 9 bases that match TRBD2. Looked up from germline, CDR1 is GTSNPN and CDR2 is SVGIG (reference sequence). The V gene end was trimmed by 0 bases and the J gene end by 2 bases; junction bases not matched to a gene: 9. This CDR3 spans 17 amino acids. The CDR3 reads CAWSVLGLAGFTDTQYF. DNA of the CDR3: TGTGCCTGGAGTGTATTAGGTCTAGCGGGGTTCACAGATACGCAGTATTTT.

This clonotype was counted ten times or more. The V and J genes are TRBV7-2 and TRBJ1-4; D uncertain. The CDR3 is 14 residues long. CDR1 SGHTA and CDR2 FQGNSA come from the germline V gene. The V gene lost 1 base and the J gene lost 4 bases, with 7 bases spanning the gap. Written as DNA, the CDR3 is TGTGCCAGCAGCTTAGGAGGGATTAATGAAAAACTGTTTTTT. The encoded protein is CASSLGGINEKLFF.

The chain joins TRBV19 to TRBJ2-2; 7 bases agree with TRBD1. The CDR3 loop spans 18 amino acids. Trimming at V came to 4 bases and at J to 3 bases, leaving 14 bases not matched to a gene. From germline, CDR1 is LNHDA and CDR2 SQIVND (reference sequence). CDR3 region: CASSTQGVLAGYTGELFF. The CDR3 nucleotides are TGTGCCAGTAGTACTCAGGGGGTGTTGGCCGGGTACACCGGGGAGCTGTTTTTT.

Worth noting for this clonotype: An end of the junction differs from the germline gene, which may be a read error. V is TRBV11-2 and J is TRBJ2-3; possible D gene TRBD2, 5 bases. Germline CDR1 SGHAT, CDR2 FQNNGV. The CDR3 has 14 amino acids. The CDR3 DNA is TGTGCCAGCAGGGAGGCGGCAGGTTCAGATACGCAATCTTTT. Protein: CASREAAGSDTQSF.

V and J are TRBV6-1 and TRBJ1-1; 7 nucleotides line up with TRBD1. CDR3 length equals 15 residues. The J segment lost 2 bases and the V segment lost 6 bases, leaving 9 bases of the junction unmatched. Germline CDR1 MNHNS, CDR2 SASEGT. This chain's CDR3 is CASRPPGGRNTEAFF. In nucleotides, the CDR3 is TGTGCCAGCAGGCCTCCAGGGGGAAGAAACACTGAAGCTTTCTTT.

This clonotype was seen many times. The chain is built from TRBV29-1 and TRBJ1-1; 10 nucleotides align to TRBD1. CDR3 length: 12 amino acids. Unmatched junction bases numbered 1, after V lost 6 bases and J lost 3 bases. CDR1 is SQVTM and CDR2 is ANQGSEA in the germline V gene. The CDR3 DNA reads as TGCAGCGTGGGGACAGGGGACACTGAAGCTTTCTTT. It encodes CSVGTGDTEAFF.

J is TRBJ2-1 and V is TRBV5-1; 13 nucleotides align to TRBD2. The CDR3 loop spans 20 amino acids. Looked up from germline, CDR1 is SGHRS and CDR2 is YFSETQ. The V gene end was trimmed by 0 bases and the J gene end by 10 bases; junction bases not matched to a gene: 19. CDR3 loop: CASSLGGLAGVDWQSYEQFF. The CDR3, as DNA: TGCGCCAGCAGCTTGGGCGGACTAGCGGGAGTTGACTGGCAGTCCTACGAGCAGTTCTTC. Supplemented by reference TRBV5-1 and TRBJ2-1, the full variable domain reads KAGVTQTPRYLIKTRGQQVTLSCSPISGHRSVSWYQQTPGQGLQFLFEYFSETQRNKGNFPGRFSGRQFSNSRSEMNVSTLELGDSALYLCASSLGGLAGVDWQSYEQFFGPGTRLTVL.

Ten or more counts support this clonotype. The rearrangement joins TRBV30 to TRBJ1-1; perhaps TRBD1 as D (6 bases). Germline assignment: CDR1 GTSNPN and CDR2 SVGIG (reference sequence). CDR3 length equals 16 residues. V was pared by 3 bases and J by 1 base, with 18 bases between. CDR3 nucleotide sequence: TGTGCCTGGAGCCCCCCTGACTCGGGACAGAACACTGAAGCTTTCTTT. It is translated as CAWSPPDSGQNTEAFF. The full variable domain, its missing parts supplied by reference TRBV30 and TRBJ1-1, is SQTIHQWPATLVQPVGSPLSLECTVEGTSNPNLYWYRQAAGRGLQLLFYSVGIGQISSEVPQNLSASRPQDRQFILSSKKLLLSDSGFYLCAWSPPDSGQNTEAFFGQGTRLTVV.